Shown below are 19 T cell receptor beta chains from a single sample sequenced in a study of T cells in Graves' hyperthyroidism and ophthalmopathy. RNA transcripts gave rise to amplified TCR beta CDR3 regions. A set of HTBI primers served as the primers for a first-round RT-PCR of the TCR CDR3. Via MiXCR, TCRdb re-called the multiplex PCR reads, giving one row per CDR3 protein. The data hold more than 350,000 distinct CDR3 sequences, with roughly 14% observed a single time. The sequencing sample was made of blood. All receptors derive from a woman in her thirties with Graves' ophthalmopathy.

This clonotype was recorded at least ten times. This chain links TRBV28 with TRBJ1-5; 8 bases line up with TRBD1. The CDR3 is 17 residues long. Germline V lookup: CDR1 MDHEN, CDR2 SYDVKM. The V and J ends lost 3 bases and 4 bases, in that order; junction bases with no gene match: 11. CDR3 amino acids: CASSFPPGDRLNQPQHF. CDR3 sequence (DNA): TGTGCCAGCAGTTTTCCTCCGGGGGACAGGTTGAATCAGCCCCAGCATTTT.

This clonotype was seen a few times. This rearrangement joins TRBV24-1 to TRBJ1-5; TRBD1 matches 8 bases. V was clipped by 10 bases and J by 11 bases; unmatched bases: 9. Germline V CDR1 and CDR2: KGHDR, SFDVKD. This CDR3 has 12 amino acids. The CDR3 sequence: CATGQASVSQHF. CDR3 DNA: TGTGCCACGGGACAGGCGAGTGTTTCCCAGCATTTT.

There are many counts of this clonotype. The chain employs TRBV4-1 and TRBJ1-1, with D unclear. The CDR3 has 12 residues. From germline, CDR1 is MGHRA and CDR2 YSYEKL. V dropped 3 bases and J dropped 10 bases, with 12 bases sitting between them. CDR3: CASSQPGLGAFF. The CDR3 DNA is TGCGCCAGCAGCCAGCCGGGATTGGGAGCTTTCTTT.

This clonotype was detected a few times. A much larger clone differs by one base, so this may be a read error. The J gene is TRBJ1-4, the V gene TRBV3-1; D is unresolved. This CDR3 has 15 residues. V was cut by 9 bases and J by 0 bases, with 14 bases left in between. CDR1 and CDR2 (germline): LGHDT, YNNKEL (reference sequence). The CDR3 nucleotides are TGTGCCAGTTCAGAGGACGGGGCAACTAATGAAAAACTGTTTTTT. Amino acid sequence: CASSEDGATNEKLFF.

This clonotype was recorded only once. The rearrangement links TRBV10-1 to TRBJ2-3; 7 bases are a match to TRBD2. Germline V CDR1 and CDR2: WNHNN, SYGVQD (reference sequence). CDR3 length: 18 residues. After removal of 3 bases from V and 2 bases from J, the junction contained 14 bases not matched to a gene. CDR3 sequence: CASSERAGPGGTTDTQYF. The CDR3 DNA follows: TGCGCCAGCAGTGAAAGAGCAGGACCGGGGGGAACCACAGATACGCAGTATTTT.

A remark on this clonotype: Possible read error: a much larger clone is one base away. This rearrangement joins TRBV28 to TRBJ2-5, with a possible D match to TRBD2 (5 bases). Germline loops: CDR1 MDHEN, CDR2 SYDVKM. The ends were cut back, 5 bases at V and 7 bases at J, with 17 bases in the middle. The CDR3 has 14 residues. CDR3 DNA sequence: TGTGCCAGCAGTGACCCCGGGAACTATGGGACCCAGTACTTC. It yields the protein CASSDPGNYGTQYF.

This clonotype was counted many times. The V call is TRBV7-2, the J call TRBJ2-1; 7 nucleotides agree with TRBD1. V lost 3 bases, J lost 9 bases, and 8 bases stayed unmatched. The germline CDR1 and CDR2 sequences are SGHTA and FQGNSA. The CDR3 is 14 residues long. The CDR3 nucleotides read TGTGCCAGCAGCTTGAGGGGGCCGGGCCGTGAGCAGTTCTTC. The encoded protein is CASSLRGPGREQFF.

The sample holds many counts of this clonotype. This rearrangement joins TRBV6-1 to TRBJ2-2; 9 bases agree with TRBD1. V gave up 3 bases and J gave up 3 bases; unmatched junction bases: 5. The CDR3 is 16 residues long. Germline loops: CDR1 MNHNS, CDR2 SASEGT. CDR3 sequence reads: CASSERGTGHTGELFF. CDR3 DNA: TGTGCCAGCAGTGAGCGGGGGACAGGGCACACCGGGGAGCTGTTTTTT.

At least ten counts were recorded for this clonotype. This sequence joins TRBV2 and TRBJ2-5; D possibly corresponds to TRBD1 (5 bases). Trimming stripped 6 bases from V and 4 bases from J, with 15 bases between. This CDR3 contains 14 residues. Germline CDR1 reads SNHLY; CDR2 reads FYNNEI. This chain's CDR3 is CASRVDTLGETQYF. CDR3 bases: TGTGCCAGCAGGGTGGACACGCTAGGAGAGACCCAGTACTTC.

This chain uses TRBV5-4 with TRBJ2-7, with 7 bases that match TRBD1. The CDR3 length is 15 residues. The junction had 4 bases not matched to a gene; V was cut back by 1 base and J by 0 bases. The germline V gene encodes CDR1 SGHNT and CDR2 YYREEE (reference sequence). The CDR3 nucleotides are TGTGCCAGCAGCTTGTACAGGGGAAGCTCCTACGAGCAGTACTTC. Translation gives CASSLYRGSSYEQYF.

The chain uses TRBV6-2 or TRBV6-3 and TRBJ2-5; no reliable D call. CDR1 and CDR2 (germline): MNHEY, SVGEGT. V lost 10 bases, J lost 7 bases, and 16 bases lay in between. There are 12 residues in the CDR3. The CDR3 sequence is CATDRRVGTQYF. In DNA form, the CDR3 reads TGTGCCACGGACCGTAGAGTGGGGACCCAGTACTTC.

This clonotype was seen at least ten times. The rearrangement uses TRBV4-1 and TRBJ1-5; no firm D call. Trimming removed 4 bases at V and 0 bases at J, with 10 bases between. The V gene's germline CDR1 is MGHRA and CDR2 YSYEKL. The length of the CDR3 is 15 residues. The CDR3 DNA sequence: TGCGCCAGCAGCCTGTCCGGGCCTAGCAATCAGCCCCAGCATTTT. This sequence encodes CASSLSGPSNQPQHF.

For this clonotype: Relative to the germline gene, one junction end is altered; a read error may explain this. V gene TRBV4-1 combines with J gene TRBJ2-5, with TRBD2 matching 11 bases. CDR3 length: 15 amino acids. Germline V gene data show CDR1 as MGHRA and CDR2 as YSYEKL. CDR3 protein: CASSNLAGGQGTQYF. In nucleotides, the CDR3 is TGCGCCAGCAGCAACCTAGCGGGGGGCCAAGGGACCCAGTACTTC.

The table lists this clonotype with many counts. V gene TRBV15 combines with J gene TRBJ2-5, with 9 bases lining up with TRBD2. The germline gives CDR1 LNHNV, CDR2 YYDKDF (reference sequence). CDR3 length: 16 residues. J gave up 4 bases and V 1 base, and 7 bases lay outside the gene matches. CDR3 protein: CATSRVPAGGRETQYF. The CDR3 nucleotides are TGTGCCACCAGCAGAGTCCCAGCGGGGGGCCGAGAGACCCAGTACTTC. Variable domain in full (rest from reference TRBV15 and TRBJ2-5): DAMVIQNPRYQVTQFGKPVTLSCSQTLNHNVMYWYQQKSSQAPKLLFHYYDKDFNNEADTPDNFQSRRPNTSFCFLDIRSPGLGDTAMYLCATSRVPAGGRETQYFGPGTRLLVL.

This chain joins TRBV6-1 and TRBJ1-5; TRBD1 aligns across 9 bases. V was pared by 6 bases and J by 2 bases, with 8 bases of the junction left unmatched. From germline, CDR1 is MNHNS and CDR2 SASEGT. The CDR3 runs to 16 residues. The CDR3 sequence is CASSSGTGMGNQPQHF. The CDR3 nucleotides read TGTGCCAGCAGCAGCGGGACAGGGATGGGCAATCAGCCCCAGCATTTT.

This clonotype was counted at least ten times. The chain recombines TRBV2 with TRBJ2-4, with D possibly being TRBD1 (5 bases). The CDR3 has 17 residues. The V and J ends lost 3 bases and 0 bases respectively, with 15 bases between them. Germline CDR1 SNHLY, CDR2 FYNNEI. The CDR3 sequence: CASSDRWLGVAKNIQYF. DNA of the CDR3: TGTGCCAGCAGTGACCGTTGGCTAGGGGTAGCCAAAAACATTCAGTACTTC. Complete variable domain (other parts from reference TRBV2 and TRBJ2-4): EPEVTQTPSHQVTQMGQEVILRCVPISNHLYFYWYRQILGQKVEFLVSFYNNEISEKSEIFDDQFSVERPDGSNFTLKIRSTKLEDSAMYFCASSDRWLGVAKNIQYFGAGTRLSVL.

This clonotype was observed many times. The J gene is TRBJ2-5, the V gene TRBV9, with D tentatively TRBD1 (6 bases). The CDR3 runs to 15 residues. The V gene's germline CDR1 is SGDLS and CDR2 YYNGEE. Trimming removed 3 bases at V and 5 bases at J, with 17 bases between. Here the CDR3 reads CASSGLTGPGETQYF. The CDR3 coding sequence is TGTGCCAGCAGCGGCCTGACAGGTCCGGGGGAGACCCAGTACTTC.

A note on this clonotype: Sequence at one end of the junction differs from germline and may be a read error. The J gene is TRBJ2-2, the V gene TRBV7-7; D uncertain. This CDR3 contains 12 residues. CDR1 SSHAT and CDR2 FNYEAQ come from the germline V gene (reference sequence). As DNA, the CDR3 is TGTGCTAGCAGCGCTGAGACCGGGGAGCTGTTTTTT. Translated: CASSAETGELFF.

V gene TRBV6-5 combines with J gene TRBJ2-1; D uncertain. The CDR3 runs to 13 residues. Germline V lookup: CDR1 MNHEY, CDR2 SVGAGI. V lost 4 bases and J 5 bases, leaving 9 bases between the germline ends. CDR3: CASSLTTDNEQFF. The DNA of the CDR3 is TGTGCCAGCAGTTTAACGACTGACAATGAGCAGTTCTTC.